A selection of T cell receptor beta chains follows, all from one sample in a study of blood T cell repertoires in COVID-19. Profiled with immunoSEQ multiplex PCR; TCRdb holds only in-frame clones, not every one. Of about 82,000 clones in the sample, approximately 90% were seen once. Sequencing used PBMCs or T cells enriched from blood (not recorded which). These receptors originate from a woman aged 45-65 years with acute COVID-19. The CDR3 runs from the conserved cysteine through the conserved F or W. The D gene is left open where the match is weak. Only part of the rows carry a size: once, few, many, or a class if the clone is expanded.

v_call: TRBV30
clone_size: -
d_call: TRBD1
j_call: TRBJ1-6
cdr3_length: 14
cdr3_nt: TGTGCCCTCACACAGGGGTCGGTGAATTCACCCCTCCACTTT
cdr3_aa: CALTQGSVNSPLHF

v_call: TRBV9
clone_size: once
d_call: -
j_call: TRBJ1-2
cdr3_length: 15
cdr3_nt: TGTGCCAGCAGCGTAGATCTCCTCTCTAACTATGGCTACACCTTC
cdr3_aa: CASSVDLLSNYGYTF

v_call: TRBV19
clone_size: -
d_call: -
j_call: TRBJ2-7
cdr3_length: 14
cdr3_nt: TGTGCCAGTAGTATAGCACAGGGCTCGTACGAGCAGTACTTC
cdr3_aa: CASSIAQGSYEQYF

v_call: TRBV6-5
clone_size: -
d_call: -
j_call: TRBJ2-7
cdr3_length: 15
cdr3_nt: TGTGCCAGCAGTTACTCACCGGACACGTCCTACGAGCAGTACTTC
cdr3_aa: CASSYSPDTSYEQYF

v_call: TRBV29-1
clone_size: -
d_call: -
j_call: TRBJ1-2
cdr3_length: 12
cdr3_nt: TGCAGCGTTGAAGCCGAGAATTCAGGCTACACCTTC
cdr3_aa: CSVEAENSGYTF

v_call: TRBV10-3
clone_size: -
d_call: TRBD2
j_call: TRBJ2-1
cdr3_length: 17
cdr3_nt: TGTGCCATCAGTGAGTCAACAGGACTAGCGGGGGGGTCGGAGCAGTTCTTC
cdr3_aa: CAISESTGLAGGSEQFF

v_call: TRBV7-6
clone_size: once
d_call: TRBD1
j_call: TRBJ1-1
cdr3_length: 14
cdr3_nt: TGTGCCAGCAGCCTCGACAGGGGGGACACTGAAGCTTTCTTT
cdr3_aa: CASSLDRGDTEAFF

v_call: TRBV2
clone_size: -
d_call: TRBD1
j_call: TRBJ2-7
cdr3_length: 14
cdr3_nt: TGTGCCAGCAGTCGCACAGGGGGCGAGAACGAGCAGTACTTC
cdr3_aa: CASSRTGGENEQYF

v_call: TRBV2
clone_size: -
d_call: -
j_call: TRBJ1-2
cdr3_length: 13
cdr3_nt: TGTGCCAGTTACTCAATGAAAAACTATGGCTACACCTTC
cdr3_aa: CASYSMKNYGYTF

v_call: TRBV5-4
clone_size: -
d_call: -
j_call: TRBJ1-2
cdr3_length: 13
cdr3_nt: TGTGCCAGCAGCTTGGACAGGGCAGGGGGCTACACCTTC
cdr3_aa: CASSLDRAGGYTF

v_call: TRBV5-5
clone_size: -
d_call: -
j_call: TRBJ2-1
cdr3_length: 15
cdr3_nt: TGTGCCAGCAGTCGGACAGCCCGTGAATACAATGAGCAGTTCTTC
cdr3_aa: CASSRTAREYNEQFF

v_call: TRBV19
clone_size: once
d_call: TRBD2
j_call: TRBJ2-2
cdr3_length: 18
cdr3_nt: TGTGCCAGTAGTACGTATCTAGCGGGAGGGTCCGACACCGGGGAGCTGTTTTTT
cdr3_aa: CASSTYLAGGSDTGELFF

v_call: TRBV18
clone_size: -
d_call: TRBD1
j_call: TRBJ2-7
cdr3_length: 16
cdr3_nt: TGTGCCAGCTCACCACGAGAGGGGGCCTTGAGCTACGAGCAGTACTTC
cdr3_aa: CASSPREGALSYEQYF

v_call: TRBV6-1
clone_size: -
d_call: -
j_call: TRBJ1-2
cdr3_length: 15
cdr3_nt: TGTGCCAGCAGTGAAGAGACGGACTCTTACTATGGCTACACCTTC
cdr3_aa: CASSEETDSYYGYTF

v_call: TRBV21-1
clone_size: -
d_call: -
j_call: TRBJ1-5
cdr3_length: 12
cdr3_nt: TGTGCCAGCAGCATCTACAATCAGCCCCAGCATTTT
cdr3_aa: CASSIYNQPQHF

v_call: TRBV5-1
clone_size: -
d_call: TRBD1
j_call: TRBJ2-3
cdr3_length: 16
cdr3_nt: TGCGCCAGCACCCCCAGGGCGGGCAGGGGGACAGATACGCAGTATTTT
cdr3_aa: CASTPRAGRGTDTQYF

v_call: TRBV6-5
clone_size: -
d_call: TRBD2
j_call: TRBJ2-7
cdr3_length: 15
cdr3_nt: TGTGCCAGCAGTCGGTCGGGAGGGCCTTATTACGAGCAGTACTTC
cdr3_aa: CASSRSGGPYYEQYF

v_call: TRBV21-1
clone_size: once
d_call: -
j_call: TRBJ2-3
cdr3_length: 13
cdr3_nt: TGTGCCAGCAGCAAAATACAGCCAGATACGCAGTATTTT
cdr3_aa: CASSKIQPDTQYF

v_call: TRBV6-5
clone_size: once
d_call: TRBD1
j_call: TRBJ1-1
cdr3_length: 13
cdr3_nt: TGTGCCAGCAGCTCGACAGGGGTCACTGAAGCTTTCTTT
cdr3_aa: CASSSTGVTEAFF

v_call: TRBV6-1
clone_size: -
d_call: -
j_call: TRBJ1-3
cdr3_length: 16
cdr3_nt: TGTGCCAGCAGTGAAATCAACAGGTCCTCTGGAAACACCATATATTTT
cdr3_aa: CASSEINRSSGNTIYF

v_call: TRBV5-1
clone_size: -
d_call: TRBD2
j_call: TRBJ2-7
cdr3_length: 15
cdr3_nt: TGCGCCAGCAGTGGGTCACCGGGAGGGAGCTACGAGCAGTACTTC
cdr3_aa: CASSGSPGGSYEQYF

v_call: TRBV18
clone_size: few
d_call: -
j_call: TRBJ2-7
cdr3_length: 14
cdr3_nt: TGTGCCAGCTCACTCAATGAGGGTGGCTACGAGCAGTACTTC
cdr3_aa: CASSLNEGGYEQYF

v_call: TRBV7-8
clone_size: -
d_call: -
j_call: TRBJ1-5
cdr3_length: 17
cdr3_nt: TGTGCCAGCAGCTTAGTAGCGACAGGATATAGCAATCAGCCCCAGCATTTT
cdr3_aa: CASSLVATGYSNQPQHF

v_call: TRBV6-1
clone_size: -
d_call: -
j_call: TRBJ1-1
cdr3_length: 16
cdr3_nt: TGTGCCAGCAGTGAGTTTCAGAGGGTGGGGAACACTGAAGCTTTCTTT
cdr3_aa: CASSEFQRVGNTEAFF

v_call: TRBV30
clone_size: -
d_call: TRBD2
j_call: TRBJ2-2
cdr3_length: 13
cdr3_nt: TGTGCCTGGACTCGACTAGCATCCGGGGAGCTGTTTTTT
cdr3_aa: CAWTRLASGELFF

v_call: TRBV7-2
clone_size: -
d_call: -
j_call: TRBJ1-5
cdr3_length: 15
cdr3_nt: TGTGCCAGCAGCCCCACGGGGGGAGGGGATCAGCCCCAGCATTTT
cdr3_aa: CASSPTGGGDQPQHF

v_call: TRBV18
clone_size: -
d_call: TRBD2
j_call: TRBJ2-1
cdr3_length: 16
cdr3_nt: TGTGCCAGCTCTCTGACTAGCGGGAATGGCTACAATGAGCAGTTCTTC
cdr3_aa: CASSLTSGNGYNEQFF

v_call: TRBV19
clone_size: once
d_call: -
j_call: TRBJ1-5
cdr3_length: 15
cdr3_nt: TGTGCCAGTAGTATAGACCGGTATAGCAATCAGCCCCAGCATTTT
cdr3_aa: CASSIDRYSNQPQHF

v_call: TRBV11-1
clone_size: -
d_call: TRBD1
j_call: TRBJ1-1
cdr3_length: 14
cdr3_nt: TGTGCCAGCAGCTTCTCGGGACAGGACACTGAAGCTTTCTTT
cdr3_aa: CASSFSGQDTEAFF

v_call: TRBV28
clone_size: -
d_call: TRBD2
j_call: TRBJ2-7
cdr3_length: 16
cdr3_nt: TGTGCCAGCAGCCGCGGGGGGGCTCGGTTAGGCTACGAGCAGTACTTC
cdr3_aa: CASSRGGARLGYEQYF

v_call: TRBV19
clone_size: -
d_call: -
j_call: TRBJ1-1
cdr3_length: 11
cdr3_nt: TGTGCCAGTCAGATGAACACTGAAGCTTTCTTT
cdr3_aa: CASQMNTEAFF

v_call: TRBV5-1
clone_size: few
d_call: TRBD2
j_call: TRBJ2-7
cdr3_length: 14
cdr3_nt: TGCGCCAGCAGGGGGACTAGCGGGACCTACGAGCAGTACTTC
cdr3_aa: CASRGTSGTYEQYF

v_call: TRBV7-3
clone_size: once
d_call: TRBD1
j_call: TRBJ2-7
cdr3_length: 14
cdr3_nt: TGTGCCAGCAGCTTACGGCGGACAGGTTACGAGCAGTACTTC
cdr3_aa: CASSLRRTGYEQYF

v_call: TRBV6-6
clone_size: -
d_call: -
j_call: TRBJ1-3
cdr3_length: 16
cdr3_nt: TGTGCCAGCCAGCTTAGGACACTCGACTCTGGAAACACCATATATTTT
cdr3_aa: CASQLRTLDSGNTIYF

v_call: TRBV9
clone_size: -
d_call: -
j_call: TRBJ1-1
cdr3_length: 15
cdr3_nt: TGTGCCAGCAGCGTAGTCGCCACACCAAACACTGAAGCTTTCTTT
cdr3_aa: CASSVVATPNTEAFF

v_call: TRBV6-5
clone_size: -
d_call: TRBD1
j_call: TRBJ2-7
cdr3_length: 13
cdr3_nt: TGTGCCAGCATCCCGACAGGGAGCTACGAGCAGTACTTC
cdr3_aa: CASIPTGSYEQYF

v_call: TRBV2
clone_size: -
d_call: TRBD2
j_call: TRBJ2-7
cdr3_length: 14
cdr3_nt: TGTGCCAGCATCGAGGGACTAGCGGCCTACGAGCAGTACTTC
cdr3_aa: CASIEGLAAYEQYF

v_call: TRBV9
clone_size: -
d_call: -
j_call: TRBJ1-2
cdr3_length: 14
cdr3_nt: TGTGCCAGCAGCGTAGGGGAGTTTGGCTATGGCTACACCTTC
cdr3_aa: CASSVGEFGYGYTF

v_call: TRBV6-5
clone_size: -
d_call: -
j_call: TRBJ1-5
cdr3_length: 13
cdr3_nt: TGTGCCAGCAGCTTTGAGTTCAATCAGCCCCAGCATTTT
cdr3_aa: CASSFEFNQPQHF

v_call: TRBV5-5
clone_size: few
d_call: -
j_call: TRBJ1-5
cdr3_length: 13
cdr3_nt: TGTGCCAGCAGCTTGGACAGTAGGCAGCCCCAGCATTTT
cdr3_aa: CASSLDSRQPQHF

v_call: TRBV28
clone_size: -
d_call: -
j_call: TRBJ2-3
cdr3_length: 15
cdr3_nt: TGTGCCAGCAGTTCCGGACAGCCAGGCACAGATACGCAGTATTTT
cdr3_aa: CASSSGQPGTDTQYF

v_call: TRBV24-1
clone_size: once
d_call: TRBD1
j_call: TRBJ2-5
cdr3_length: 14
cdr3_nt: TGTGCCACCAGTGAGACCGGGACAGGAGAGACCCAGTACTTC
cdr3_aa: CATSETGTGETQYF

v_call: TRBV5-1
clone_size: once
d_call: -
j_call: TRBJ2-7
cdr3_length: 13
cdr3_nt: TGCGCCAGCAGCGTCTTCGGTTCCTACGAGCAGTACTTC
cdr3_aa: CASSVFGSYEQYF

v_call: TRBV30
clone_size: -
d_call: TRBD2
j_call: TRBJ2-1
cdr3_length: 14
cdr3_nt: TGTGCCTGGAGAAAACTAGCGGGGGGGAATGAGCAGTTCTTC
cdr3_aa: CAWRKLAGGNEQFF

v_call: TRBV7-6
clone_size: -
d_call: TRBD1
j_call: TRBJ1-5
cdr3_length: 16
cdr3_nt: TGTGCCAGCAGCTTAGGGACAGGGGGCAGCGGTCAGCCCCAGCATTTT
cdr3_aa: CASSLGTGGSGQPQHF

v_call: TRBV2
clone_size: once
d_call: -
j_call: TRBJ1-3
cdr3_length: 13
cdr3_nt: TGTGCCAGCAGGACAGCCGGCGGGAGTTCCATATATTTT
cdr3_aa: CASRTAGGSSIYF

v_call: TRBV4-2
clone_size: -
d_call: TRBD2
j_call: TRBJ2-2
cdr3_length: 17
cdr3_nt: TGTGCCAGCAGCCAACCGGGGACTAGCGGAGGGTCGGGGGAGCTGTTTTTT
cdr3_aa: CASSQPGTSGGSGELFF

v_call: TRBV4-3
clone_size: -
d_call: TRBD2
j_call: TRBJ2-3
cdr3_length: 16
cdr3_nt: TGCGCCAGCAGCCCAGGACTAGCGGGCTTCACAGATACGCAGTATTTT
cdr3_aa: CASSPGLAGFTDTQYF

v_call: TRBV9
clone_size: -
d_call: TRBD2
j_call: TRBJ2-5
cdr3_length: 15
cdr3_nt: TGTGCCAGCAGCCGCGGGGCGGGAGGGGGAGAGACCCAGTACTTC
cdr3_aa: CASSRGAGGGETQYF

v_call: TRBV7-2
clone_size: -
d_call: -
j_call: TRBJ2-3
cdr3_length: 14
cdr3_nt: TGTGCCAGCAGCTTAACTAGCACCCCCGATACGCAGTATTTT
cdr3_aa: CASSLTSTPDTQYF

v_call: TRBV2
clone_size: -
d_call: -
j_call: TRBJ2-1
cdr3_length: 13
cdr3_nt: TGTGCCAGCAGTGAAGGAGTCGGGCAGCGGGAGTTCTTC
cdr3_aa: CASSEGVGQREFF

v_call: TRBV12-3/TRBV12-4
clone_size: -
d_call: -
j_call: TRBJ2-7
cdr3_length: 12
cdr3_nt: TGTGCCAGCAGTTACAGGGCCTACGAGCAGTACTTC
cdr3_aa: CASSYRAYEQYF